This TCR beta chain appears in the sequencing data of a study of graft-versus-host responses after intestinal transplantation. As for the study in general: Multivisceral, liver-intestinal, or isolated intestinal grafts were transplanted into recipients. Anti-thymocyte globulin induction, then tacrolimus and steroids for about 3 years, went to all recipients.

Trimming left V 5 bases short and J 6 bases short, with 13 bases between. The CDR3 loop spans 13 amino acids. The germline V gene has CDR1 SGHRS and CDR2 YFSETQ. Sequencing was performed with immunoSEQ multiplex PCR; in TCRdb, only in-frame clones are kept and a portion is missing. The data contain some 120,000 clones, roughly 92% of them singletons. Remarks on this clone: Its antigen remains unknown.

The input for sequencing was unstimulated CD4+ T cells sorted from spleen or lymph node cells, taken before transplant. The chain combines TRBV5-1 with TRBJ2-3; unclear D gene. The receptor's source is a human donor who was the organ donor for an intestinal transplant. CDR3 DNA: TGCGCCAGCAGTCTTTACACCTCGGATACGCAGTATTTT. Amino acid sequence: CASSLYTSDTQYF.